The rows below give T cell receptor beta chains drawn from one sample of a study of cytomegalovirus exposure and HLA in healthy donors. Repertoires were generated with immunoSEQ multiplex PCR, while TCRdb's copy carries only in-frame clones and drops some. The top ten hold approximately 7.8% of the sample, which has approximately 180,000 clones, 9.5% to 15% seen once. Sequenced input: PBMCs. The receptors derive from a man aged 50-60 years in good health and CMV-seropositive. The CDR3 runs from the conserved cysteine through the conserved F or W. The D gene is left open where the match is weak. Rows give clone size only sometimes, using once, few, many, or a class for an expanded clone.

>13|TRBV5-4|TRBD1|few|TRBJ1-5
CASSTGQGDPQHF
TGTGCCAGCAGCACGGGACAGGGGGACCCCCAGCATTTT
>16|TRBV15|-|-|TRBJ1-4
CATSDFRGGTNEKLFF
TGTGCCACCAGCGACTTTAGGGGGGGCACTAATGAAAAACTGTTTTTT
>16|TRBV19|TRBD1|-|TRBJ1-2
CASKRTGTGDLYGYTF
TGTGCCAGTAAACGAACCGGGACAGGGGATCTTTATGGCTACACCTTC
>18|TRBV2|TRBD1|few|TRBJ2-3
CASSDMTGGTYHTDTQYF
TGTGCCAGCAGTGACATGACAGGGGGCACCTACCACACAGATACGCAGTATTTT
>14|TRBV30|TRBD2|few|TRBJ2-5
CAWTQRGPQKTQYF
TGTGCCTGGACACAGCGGGGCCCTCAGAAGACCCAGTACTTC
>12|TRBV5-1|-|few|TRBJ2-7
CASSLYSYEQYF
TGCGCCAGCAGCTTGTACTCCTACGAGCAGTACTTC
>15|TRBV4-3|-|few|TRBJ1-2
CASSQDVGADSITEF
TGCGCCAGCAGCCAAGATGTCGGAGCAGACTCTATCACGGAATTC
>13|TRBV14|-|-|TRBJ1-1
CASSQVRGTEAFF
TGTGCCAGCAGCCAAGTCAGGGGCACTGAAGCTTTCTTT
>13|TRBV2|-|-|TRBJ2-1
CASSEYSYNEQFF
TGTGCCAGCAGTGAATATTCCTACAATGAGCAGTTCTTC
>14|TRBV2|-|-|TRBJ2-2
CASTGGANTGELFF
TGTGCCAGCACTGGCGGGGCGAACACCGGGGAGCTGTTTTTT
>14|TRBV5-1|TRBD1|-|TRBJ1-1
CASSLDRGRIPAFF
TGCGCCAGCAGCTTGGACAGGGGGCGCATTCCAGCTTTCTTT
>13|TRBV7-2|-|few|TRBJ2-5
CASGGEPGRAQYF
TGTGCCAGCGGAGGGGAACCGGGCAGAGCCCAGTACTTC
>14|TRBV6-5|TRBD2|few|TRBJ2-1
CASSPAGGQGEQFF
TGTGCCAGCAGTCCAGCGGGGGGGCAGGGTGAGCAGTTCTTC
>15|TRBV13|-|few|TRBJ2-7
CASSLDLGQSYEQYF
TGTGCCAGCAGCTTAGATTTAGGACAGTCTTACGAGCAGTACTTC
>15|TRBV5-1|-|-|TRBJ2-1
CASAFGGGILNEQFF
TGCGCCAGCGCATTTGGTGGGGGGATTTTGAATGAGCAGTTCTTC
>15|TRBV25-1|TRBD2|many|TRBJ2-7
CASSEPGGSSYEQYF
TGTGCCAGCAGTGAACCGGGGGGGTCGTCCTACGAGCAGTACTTC
>13|TRBV5-8|-|-|TRBJ1-2
CASSFGRNYGYTF
TGTGCCAGCAGCTTTGGCCGTAACTATGGCTACACCTTC
>14|TRBV5-1|-|few|TRBJ2-5
CASSLATNGETQYF
TGCGCCAGCAGCTTGGCAACGAACGGGGAGACCCAGTACTTC
>17|TRBV10-3|-|few|TRBJ2-2
CAISEQRARGNTGELFF
TGTGCCATCAGTGAACAACGGGCCAGGGGAAACACCGGGGAGCTGTTTTTT
>14|TRBV5-1|TRBD1|-|TRBJ1-2
CASSQDRGLYGYTF
TGCGCCAGCAGCCAAGACAGGGGATTATACGGCTACACCTTC
>14|TRBV5-1|-|few|TRBJ1-1
CASSLEEGRTEAFF
TGCGCCAGCAGCTTGGAGGAGGGAAGGACTGAAGCTTTCTTT
>14|TRBV4-3|-|few|TRBJ2-7
CASSQDLGPYEQYF
TGCGCCAGCAGCCAAGATTTGGGGCCCTACGAGCAGTACTTC
>16|TRBV2|TRBD2|-|TRBJ2-2
CASSKGTSAGTGELFF
TGTGCCAGCAGCAAAGGGACTAGCGCGGGCACCGGGGAGCTGTTTTTT
>13|TRBV7-9|-|few|TRBJ1-2
CASSLGGVEGYTF
TGTGCCAGCAGCTTAGGGGGCGTGGAGGGCTACACCTTC
>13|TRBV7-6|TRBD2|few|TRBJ2-4
CASSFGSGGIQYF
TGTGCCAGCAGCTTTGGTAGCGGGGGCATTCAGTACTTC
>15|TRBV5-4|-|few|TRBJ1-6
CASSLANRADSPLHF
TGTGCCAGCAGCTTGGCGAACAGGGCGGATTCACCCCTCCACTTT
>11|TRBV5-1|-|-|TRBJ2-5
CASRTQETQYF
TGCGCCAGCCGGACACAAGAGACCCAGTACTTC
>14|TRBV5-1|-|-|TRBJ2-2
CASSPGGRGGELFF
TGCGCCAGCAGCCCAGGGGGGCGTGGCGGGGAGCTGTTTTTT
>12|TRBV7-2|-|-|TRBJ1-5
CASSLEHQPQHF
TGTGCCAGCAGCTTAGAGCACCAGCCCCAGCATTTT
>13|TRBV18|-|few|TRBJ1-5
CASSGEDNQPQHF
TGTGCCAGCTCCGGGGAGGACAATCAGCCCCAGCATTTT
>14|TRBV5-1|TRBD1|-|TRBJ2-7
CASSTTGLSYEQYF
TGCGCCAGCAGCACGACAGGGCTGAGCTACGAGCAGTACTTC
>13|TRBV14|-|-|TRBJ1-1
CASSSDRMTEAFF
TGTGCCAGCAGCTCAGACAGAATGACTGAAGCTTTCTTT
>15|TRBV19|-|few|TRBJ1-4
CASSPGTFGGRGLFF
TGTGCCAGTAGTCCTGGGACCTTCGGAGGGAGGGGTCTGTTTTTT
>15|TRBV11-2|-|few|TRBJ1-2
CASSPRTENINGYTF
TGTGCCAGCAGCCCGCGGACAGAGAATATAAATGGCTACACCTTC
>13|TRBV9|-|few|TRBJ2-2
CASSVTGTGELFF
TGTGCCAGCAGCGTTACAGGGACCGGGGAGCTGTTTTTT
>16|TRBV7-8|TRBD1|-|TRBJ1-6
CASSIQRTGGVSPLHF
TGTGCCAGCAGCATCCAAAGAACAGGGGGTGTATCACCCCTCCACTTT
>11|TRBV5-6|TRBD1|-|TRBJ1-1
CASSYRDRDFF
TGTGCCAGCAGCTACCGGGACAGGGACTTCTTT
>15|TRBV28|-|few|TRBJ1-6
CASSPGGGRRSPLHF
TGTGCCAGCAGTCCCGGGGGAGGAAGGAGGTCACCCCTCCACTTT
>14|TRBV19|TRBD1|few|TRBJ1-2
CASSRQGSDYGYTF
TGTGCCAGTAGTAGACAGGGTTCGGATTATGGCTACACCTTC
>17|TRBV4-3|TRBD2|few|TRBJ2-5
CASSPRALAGLQETQYF
TGCGCCAGCAGCCCGAGGGCACTAGCGGGGCTCCAAGAGACCCAGTACTTC
>14|TRBV6-5|TRBD2|few|TRBJ2-7
CASSGLAGGGEQYF
TGTGCCAGCAGTGGACTAGCGGGGGGGGGCGAGCAGTACTTC
>16|TRBV5-1|-|few|TRBJ1-5
CASSLTPTGWGQPQHF
TGCGCCAGCAGCTTGACCCCGACAGGTTGGGGACAGCCCCAGCATTTT
>12|TRBV7-9|-|-|TRBJ1-3
CASSLRGNTIYF
TGTGCCAGCAGCTTAAGAGGCAACACCATATATTTT
>17|TRBV19|TRBD1|-|TRBJ1-3
CASSIFGTEISGNTIYF
TGTGCCAGTAGTATTTTCGGGACAGAAATCTCTGGAAACACCATATATTTT
>16|TRBV9|-|-|TRBJ2-3
CASSAAGALSTDTQYF
TGTGCCAGCAGCGCCGCGGGGGCGCTTAGCACAGATACGCAGTATTTT
>15|TRBV2|-|few|TRBJ1-5
CASSDDSRPEQPQHF
TGTGCCAGCAGCGACGACAGTCGCCCCGAACAGCCCCAGCATTTT
>13|TRBV10-3|-|-|TRBJ1-2
CATSSQGGYGYTF
TGTGCCACCAGCTCACAGGGCGGCTATGGCTACACCTTC
>15|TRBV5-1|-|-|TRBJ2-1
CASSLSGHQYNEQFF
TGCGCCAGCAGCTTAAGTGGACACCAGTACAATGAGCAGTTCTTC
>18|TRBV7-9|TRBD2|few|TRBJ2-1
CASSLGGGAGGSYNEQFF
TGTGCCAGCAGCTTAGGGGGTGGAGCGGGGGGCTCCTACAATGAGCAGTTCTTC
>16|TRBV9|-|-|TRBJ1-4
CASSPDTGILNEKLFF
TGTGCCAGCAGCCCAGACACGGGGATACTTAATGAAAAACTGTTTTTT
>12|TRBV7-9|-|few|TRBJ2-2
CASSLGSGELFF
TGTGCCAGCAGCTTAGGGAGCGGGGAGCTGTTTTTT
>15|TRBV4-3|-|few|TRBJ2-3
CASSRTFTSTDTQYF
TGCGCCAGCAGCCGAACTTTTACTAGCACAGATACGCAGTATTTT
>16|TRBV5-6|-|few|TRBJ2-5
CASSSAIQGSGETQYF
TGTGCCAGCAGCTCGGCGATACAGGGATCCGGCGAGACCCAGTACTTC